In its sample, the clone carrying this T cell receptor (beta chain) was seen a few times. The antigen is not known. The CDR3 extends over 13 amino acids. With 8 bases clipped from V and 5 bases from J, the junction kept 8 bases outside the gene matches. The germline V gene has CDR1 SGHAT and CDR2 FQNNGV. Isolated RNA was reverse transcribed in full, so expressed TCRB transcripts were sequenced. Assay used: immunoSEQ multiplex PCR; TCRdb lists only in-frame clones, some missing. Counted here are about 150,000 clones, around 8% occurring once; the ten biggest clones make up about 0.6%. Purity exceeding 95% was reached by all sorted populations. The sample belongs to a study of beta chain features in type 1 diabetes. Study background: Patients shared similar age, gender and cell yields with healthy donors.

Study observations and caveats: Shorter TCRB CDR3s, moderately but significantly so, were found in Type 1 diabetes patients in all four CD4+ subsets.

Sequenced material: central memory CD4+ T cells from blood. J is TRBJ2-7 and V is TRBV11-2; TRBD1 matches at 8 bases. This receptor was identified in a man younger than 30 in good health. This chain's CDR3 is CASLRDRRDEQYF. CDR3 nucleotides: TGTGCCAGCCTCCGGGACAGGCGGGACGAGCAGTACTTC.